A single T cell receptor beta chain is shown here with its context. What it recognizes is unknown. The sample belongs to a study of vaccination and CD4 T cells after COVID-19. As to treatment: roughly 10-day PBMC culture with coronavirus spike peptide pools or control peptides (ViraFEST assay). Collection of the unexposed donor's CD4+ T cells took place before the COVID-19 pandemic (2011-2018). At days 3 and 7, half the medium was exchanged for fresh IL-2 medium. The Oncomine TCR Beta short-read assay was what sequenced the DNA obtained from cultured CD4+ T cells. A single record per CDR3 protein comes from TCRdb applying MiXCR to the PCR reads. The sample yields approximately 5,000 distinct CDR3 sequences, about 34% seen once. CDR3 length: 14 residues. CDR1 and CDR2 (germline): SGHNT, YYREEE (reference sequence). Trimming at V came to 4 bases and at J to 4 bases, leaving 3 bases not matched to a gene.

This TCR was recovered from a human donor in good health. The genes are TRBV5-4 and TRBJ2-3; 10 nucleotides match TRBD2. The specimen was CD4+ T cells from blood, cultured in vitro. CDR3 amino acids: CASSRSGGPDTQYF. The CDR3 DNA sequence: TGTGCCAGCAGCCGTAGCGGGGGGCCAGATACGCAGTATTTT. The variable domain in full, completed from reference TRBV5-4 and TRBJ2-3, reads ETGVTQSPTHLIKTRGQQVTLRCSSQSGHNTVSWYQQALGQGPQFIFQYYREEENGRGNFPPRFSGLQFPNYSSELNVNALELDDSALYLCASSRSGGPDTQYFGPGTRLTVL.